This TCR beta chain was found in a study of blood T cells in healthy people across ages. Study results and caveats: The authors considered diversity estimates from one million T cells to be underestimates. Naive T cell percentage by flow cytometry tracked strongly with beta diversity. Among T cells, TCR beta diversity per million cells dropped roughly linearly as age rose.

The CDR3 spans 15 residues. V gave up 2 bases and J gave up 4 bases, with 13 bases separating them. Germline CDR1 and CDR2: MGHRA and YSYEKL. Alongside a J-beta primer mix, a sample-barcoded 5' primer served in a second PCR lasting about 7 to 11 cycles. TCRdb fed the 5' RACE reads into MiXCR, producing one record per CDR3 protein. Altogether about 1.5 million distinct CDR3 sequences are present, 42% being singletons, with the ten largest covering around 4%. As regards this clonotype: What it binds is unknown.

The V gene is TRBV4-1, the J gene TRBJ2-3, with D tentatively TRBD1 or TRBD2 (5 bases each). Sequencing was done on a sample of blood. The receptor's source is a woman under 30 in good health. The CDR3 region is CASSQYWGSPDTQYF. CDR3 nucleotides: TGCGCCAGCAGCCAATATTGGGGGTCCCCAGATACGCAGTATTTT.